Presented here are 18 T cell receptor beta chains from one specimen sequenced in a study of blood T cell repertoires in COVID-19. Some clones are missing from TCRdb's copy, which holds only in-frame ones; the method was immunoSEQ multiplex PCR. The sample records some 270,000 clones, around 91% being singletons. What was sequenced was peripheral blood. Source of these receptors: a woman in her sixties or seventies with COVID-19, enrolled during active disease.

J is TRBJ2-1 and V is TRBV6-5; the D is unclear. CDR3 length: 15 amino acids. Trimming cost V 7 bases and J 2 bases, with 15 bases left between them. Germline loops: CDR1 MNHEY, CDR2 SVGAGI. Written as DNA, the CDR3 is TGTGCCAGCACTTCGACACTCACGGCCTACAATGAGCAGTTCTTC. Protein product: CASTSTLTAYNEQFF.

The chain carries TRBV2 and TRBJ1-2; TRBD1 matches 10 bases. Germline V CDR1 and CDR2: SNHLY, FYNNEI. The CDR3 spans 15 residues. V dropped 6 bases and J dropped 1; count of bases not matched to a gene: 5. The CDR3 region is CASSAGTGVNYGYTF. The DNA for the CDR3 is TGTGCCAGCAGCGCCGGGACAGGGGTTAACTATGGCTACACCTTC.

This sequence joins TRBV2 and TRBJ1-1; no reliable D call. Trimming took off 8 bases at V and 2 bases at J, with 12 bases between the two ends. From germline, CDR1 is SNHLY and CDR2 FYNNEI. The CDR3 consists of 13 residues. The CDR3 protein is CASLREANTEAFF. For the CDR3, the DNA is TGTGCCAGCCTGAGGGAGGCCAACACTGAAGCTTTCTTT.

V and J are TRBV24-1 and TRBJ1-2, with D perhaps TRBD1 (5 bases). The CDR3 sequence is 13 residues long. Germline V lookup: CDR1 KGHDR, CDR2 SFDVKD. Trimming removed 2 bases at V and 8 bases at J, with 11 bases between. The CDR3, as DNA: TGTGCCACCAGTGATTCAGGGTACGGAGGCTACACCTTC. As protein: CATSDSGYGGYTF.

This chain links TRBV6-2 or TRBV6-3 with TRBJ1-5; D may be TRBD1 (6 bases). The CDR3 contains 14 residues. Trimming removed 4 bases from V and 4 bases from J, with 11 bases in between. From germline, CDR1 is MNHEY and CDR2 SVGEGT. The DNA for the CDR3 is TGTGCCAGCAGTTTGGGGGCTAGTAATCAGCCCCAGCATTTT. Its translation is CASSLGASNQPQHF.

The chain has TRBV6-6 and TRBJ1-4; D is perhaps TRBD1 (5 bases). The CDR3 spans 10 residues. CDR1 MNHNY and CDR2 SVGAGI come from the germline V gene (reference sequence). Written as DNA, the CDR3 is TGTGCGGGGGGAGAAGAAAAACTGTTTTTT. Protein: CAGGEEKLFF.

The chain uses TRBV7-9 and TRBJ1-2; D unclear. Between the trimmed V and J ends, which lost 5 bases and 8 bases, there was a span of 15 bases. The V gene's germline CDR1 is SEHNR and CDR2 FQNEAQ (reference sequence). The CDR3 contains 13 residues. The CDR3 bases are TGTGCCAGCAGCGAACTGGGAGGCTACGGCTACACCTTC. This translates into CASSELGGYGYTF.

This rearrangement joins TRBV2 to TRBJ2-1; D call uncertain. This CDR3 is built from 13 residues. Between the trimmed V and J ends, which lost 2 bases and 7 bases, there was a span of 9 bases. Per germline, CDR1 SNHLY and CDR2 FYNNEI. The CDR3, as DNA: TGTGCCAGCAGTGAACTACGGTGGAATGAGCAGTTCTTC. This encodes CASSELRWNEQFF.

J is TRBJ1-1 and V is TRBV4-3; maybe TRBD1 (5 bases). The V end was cut by 4 bases, the J end by 1 base, with 22 bases between. The length of the CDR3 is 18 residues. Per germline, CDR1 LGHNA and CDR2 YSLEER. The CDR3 loop reads CASSRRTSTQGPNTEAFF. CDR3 sequence (DNA): TGCGCCAGCAGCCGAAGGACCTCCACGCAGGGCCCGAACACTGAAGCTTTCTTT.

This clone has only one observation. The rearrangement uses TRBV23-1 and TRBJ1-4; D gene unclear. TRBV23-1 counts as an open reading frame of uncertain function. The CDR3 runs to 15 residues. Between the trimmed V and J ends, which lost 6 bases and 0 bases, there was a span of 11 bases. The CDR3 spells CASRPCSPTNEKLFF. The CDR3 DNA reads TGCGCCAGCAGGCCGTGCAGTCCAACTAATGAAAAACTGTTTTTT.

The J gene is TRBJ1-4, the V gene TRBV7-2; D unresolved. Germline V gives CDR1 SGHTA, CDR2 FQGNSA. The V gene lost 0 bases and the J gene lost 7 bases, with 12 bases spanning the gap. The CDR3 spans 15 residues. The CDR3 here is CASSLAGTTGEKLFF. CDR3 coding DNA: TGTGCCAGCAGCTTAGCTGGAACAACGGGTGAAAAACTGTTTTTT.

This clone was seen only a few times. The chain recombines TRBV3-1 (or the pseudogene TRBV3-2) with TRBJ1-6; possible D gene TRBD1, 5 bases. The CDR3 runs 17 residues. Trimming took off 3 bases at V and 0 bases at J, with 12 bases between the two ends. Looked up from germline, CDR1 is LGHDT and CDR2 is YNNKEL (reference sequence). Here the CDR3 DNA reads TGTGCCAGCAGCCAGACTGACGGGGGCTCCTATAATTCACCCCTCCACTTT. Protein product: CASSQTDGGSYNSPLHF.

This clone was detected a few times. Other DNA sequences of this sample code for an identical CDR3. The V call is TRBV6-5, the J call TRBJ1-1; D perhaps matches TRBD1 (6 bases). With 6 bases removed from V and 1 base from J, the gap between germline ends came to 6 bases. Germline CDR1 and CDR2: MNHEY and SVGAGI. The CDR3 runs to 12 residues. The CDR3 is CASSRGNTEAFF. Here the CDR3 DNA reads TGTGCCAGCAGCAGGGGGAACACTGAAGCTTTCTTT.

The chain carries TRBV9 and TRBJ1-3; no reliable D call. Trimming shortened V by 0 bases and J by 4 bases, and 11 bases separated the two germline ends. The CDR3 is 15 residues long. The germline V gene has CDR1 SGDLS and CDR2 YYNGEE. CDR3 in amino acids: CASSVAMGRGNTIYF. CDR3 bases: TGTGCCAGCAGCGTAGCCATGGGGAGAGGAAACACCATATATTTT.

The gene calls are TRBV7-9 and TRBJ2-1; 7 positions agree with TRBD1. V lost 2 bases to trimming and J lost 5 bases; unmatched junction nucleotides: 6. Germline values: CDR1 SEHNR, CDR2 FQNEAQ (reference sequence). CDR3 length equals 15 residues. The CDR3 bases are TGTGCCAGCAGCTTAAGTGAACAGGGGAACAATGAGCAGTTCTTC. Protein product: CASSLSEQGNNEQFF.

This chain connects TRBV5-1 to TRBJ2-2; D possibly corresponds to TRBD1 (7 bases). V was pared by 2 bases and J by 4 bases, with 15 bases between. CDR1 and CDR2 (germline): SGHRS, YFSETQ. This CDR3 region has 16 residues. The CDR3, as DNA: TGCGCCAGCAGCTTCGGGACAGAGGGGGGCACCGGGGAGCTGTTTTTT. As protein: CASSFGTEGGTGELFF.

The chain combines TRBV18 with TRBJ1-2, with D hard to call. Trimming shortened V by 2 bases and J by 0 bases, and 13 bases separated the two germline ends. The germline CDR1 and CDR2 sequences are KGHSH and LQKENI. The CDR3 is made up of 16 amino acids. CDR3 sequence (DNA): TGTGCCAGCTCACCAACTGCAGGTGAACCTAACTATGGCTACACCTTC. Protein product: CASSPTAGEPNYGYTF.

This rearrangement joins TRBV4-2 to TRBJ1-6; TRBD1 matches 8 bases. The ends lost 1 base at V and 2 bases at J; junction bases unmatched: 1. Germline CDR1 reads LGHNA; CDR2 reads YNFKEQ. CDR3 length equals 16 residues. CDR3: CASSQVQGAYNSPLHF. In DNA form, the CDR3 reads TGTGCCAGCAGCCAAGTACAGGGGGCCTATAATTCACCCCTCCACTTT.